The text below deals with one T cell receptor (beta chain). Its antigen specificity is not known. No base quality information exists; no much larger clone differs at one position. The sample originates from a study of T cell responses to AZD1222 COVID-19 vaccine (dated by TCRdb to about 2021). Context from the whole study: AZD1222 recipients with second doses at about 4 weeks or about 12 weeks were pooled, because spike-specific TCR depth and breadth did not differ between schedules. TCR sequencing was performed for over 230 trial participants, of whom about 200 were given two doses of AZD1222 and some 26 were given two doses of MenACWY control vaccine. Trial participants were enrolled by age into subgroups of 18-55, 56-69 and 70-plus years, and around 140, 26 and 57 TCR-sequenced participants, respectively, were included in these subgroups.

The germline V gene (reference sequence) provides CDR1 SEHNR and CDR2 FQNEAQ. The junction carries 8 bases between V and J, which are trimmed by 8 bases and 0 bases respectively. There are 13 amino acids in the CDR3, from cysteine to phenylalanine inclusive. Of all the DNA, just the CDR3 is kept, 39 bases in frame from base 1. The CDR3 regions of human TCRbeta chains were subjected to immunosequencing. Per the original workflow: TCRs in the repertoires were compared against a reference library of SARS-CoV-2-specific TCRs that had been generated with the MIRA antigen-specificity platform. Breadth was defined as the fraction of unique TCRs that were SARS-CoV-2-associated. Depth was defined as the fraction of total T cells that were SARS-CoV-2-associated. Using the MIRA data, each spike-specific TCR was mapped to the spike region that the TCR reacts to and placed in a CD4 or CD8 class. Log10-transformed breadth and depth values were compared by one-way ANOVA with Sidak's multiple comparisons tests. Drawn from immuneACCESS, this table holds only the in-frame rearrangements with V and J called that TCRdb kept. Clones are partly lost; checked studies trace under half to an unresolved V gene and leave the rest unexplained. That table furnishes V, J and clone size, whereas the DNA furnished D and trimming. Counted in this sample were 130,000 to 150,000 clones; roughly 90% of them appeared once. The top ten hold approximately 1.5% of the sample.

What this sample's time point label stands for: baseline before first vaccination. Vaccinee samples were obtained from the UK trials COV001 and COV002, which included a single-blind randomized controlled phase 2/3 trial of AZD1222 (ChAdOx1 nCoV-19) in healthy adults. For TCRbeta chain sequencing, PBMC samples from trial participants were taken at day 0 and at day 28 after the second dose. The study at large found these results: CD4 TCRs associated with the vaccine covered the entire spike protein, and the dominant responses were in regions 160-218 and 743-854. Because no day 14 peak-response samples were available, repertoires were characterized only after the peak T cell response. Participants were mostly white British and included more females than males, and it was suggested by the authors that clonal diversity may have been underestimated. Conclusions about previously exposed vaccinees were limited because only 6 or 7 AZD1222 recipients were SARS-CoV-2 seropositive at baseline. Reportedly, almost half of the unique spike-specific TCRs recognized epitopes lying outside the regions that are mutated in the B.1.351 and B.1.1.7 variants. The 56-69-year group was small, and its depth increase did not reach significance, likely because of low power. After two AZD1222 doses, both the breadth and the depth of spike-specific TCRs were significantly higher than at day 0 and than in MenACWY recipients.

The material sequenced was peripheral blood, taken on day 0 of AZD1222 vaccination. Recombination joined TRBV7-9 with TRBJ2-1; no D gene can be assigned with confidence. This TCR was sampled from an adult in good health. The DNA is TGTGCCAGCTTGGGGTTCTCCTACAATGAGCAGTTCTTC. This translates into CASLGFSYNEQFF.